Below, 25 T cell receptor beta chains from the same sample are listed, as sequenced in a study of cytomegalovirus exposure and HLA in healthy donors (TCRdb year 2017). Libraries were made using the immunoSEQ multiplex PCR assay. A mixture of 60 forward primers for TCR Vbeta segments and 13 reverse primers for TCR Jbeta segments was used in the multiplex PCR. What TCRdb holds here is the immuneACCESS table cut down to in-frame rearrangements. Part of the clones is not present; checked against another copy, under half of the missing clones reflect an unresolved V gene, and the others are unexplained. This sample comprises around 270,000 clones, 80% of them detected only once. The ten largest clones capture about 0.3% of the sample. The sequencing input was PBMCs. These receptors were taken from a girl aged 2 to 9 in good health and CMV-seronegative.

This chain joins TRBV10-1 and TRBJ2-7; D gene uncertain. The ends were cut back, 7 bases at V and 3 bases at J, with 19 bases in the middle. Germline V gene sequence: CDR1 WNHNN, CDR2 SYGVQD (reference sequence). This CDR3 is built from 15 residues. The DNA for the CDR3 is TGCGCCAGCAAATTGATCGTCCCTCGGAGCTACGAGCAGTACTTC. Residues: CASKLIVPRSYEQYF.

The V gene is TRBV29-1, the J gene TRBJ1-1, with D perhaps TRBD1 (6 bases). CDR1 SQVTM and CDR2 ANQGSEA come from the germline V gene. The length of the CDR3 is 14 residues. V was pared by 4 bases and J by 1 base, with 13 bases between. The CDR3 sequence is CSVVLQGRNTEAFF. The DNA for the CDR3 is TGCAGCGTTGTCCTACAGGGAAGGAACACTGAAGCTTTCTTT.

V is TRBV9 and J is TRBJ2-5, with a weak D call TRBD1 (5 bases). The DNA matches TRBJ2-7 better at its end, which makes the J call doubtful. Per the germline V gene, CDR1 is SGDLS and CDR2 is YYNGEE. The CDR3 consists of 14 residues. CDR3 in amino acids: CASSVGQGTYEQYF. Here the CDR3 DNA reads TGTGCCAGCAGCGTAGGGCAGGGTACCTACGAGCAGTACTTC.

V gene TRBV28 combines with J gene TRBJ1-1; the D gene is possibly TRBD1 (6 bases). The germline gives CDR1 MDHEN, CDR2 SYDVKM. Trimming pared 5 bases from V and 1 base from J, leaving 14 bases between. This CDR3 is built from 15 residues. The CDR3 loop is CASSLAGTPNTEAFF. CDR3 DNA: TGTGCCAGCAGTCTAGCTGGGACACCGAACACTGAAGCTTTCTTT.

V gene TRBV6-5 combines with J gene TRBJ1-1, with D unresolved. The germline V gene encodes CDR1 MNHEY and CDR2 SVGAGI. This CDR3 has 14 residues. Trimming took off 3 bases at V and 7 bases at J, with 15 bases between the two ends. CDR3 nucleotide sequence: TGTGCCAGCAGTTATCTGAGCGCGGGTAGTGAAGCTTTCTTT. It is translated as CASSYLSAGSEAFF.

This clone was observed a few times. V gene TRBV28 combines with J gene TRBJ1-6; possibly TRBD1 for D (5 bases). V dropped 6 bases and J dropped 9 bases, with 18 bases sitting between them. Germline V lookup: CDR1 MDHEN, CDR2 SYDVKM. The CDR3 loop spans 15 amino acids. CDR3 DNA sequence: TGTGCCAGCAGGCGCCCGGGACTTTGGTTTTCACCCCTCCACTTT. This translates into CASRRPGLWFSPLHF.

This chain joins TRBV7-8 and TRBJ2-7, with D maybe TRBD2 (5 bases). This CDR3 has 13 amino acids. The ends were cut back, 5 bases at V and 2 bases at J, with 10 bases in the middle. Looked up from germline, CDR1 is SGHVS and CDR2 is FQNEAQ. CDR3 residues: CASSSGPTYEQYF. CDR3 DNA sequence: TGTGCCAGCAGCAGCGGCCCAACCTACGAGCAGTACTTC.

This chain connects TRBV19 to TRBJ2-5, with D perhaps TRBD2 (6 bases). The CDR3 spans 15 residues. V was clipped by 7 bases and J by 3 bases, with 18 bases between them. Germline V gene lookup returns CDR1 LNHDA and CDR2 SQIVND (reference sequence). CDR3 sequence (DNA): TGTGCCAGTACCCCAGAGGGTAGCGGAAAAGAGACCCAGTACTTC. It is translated as CASTPEGSGKETQYF.

The genes are TRBV5-6 and TRBJ2-7; the match to TRBD2 covers 9 bases. V was clipped by 3 bases and J by 2 bases; unmatched bases: 6. Germline assignment: CDR1 SGHDT and CDR2 YYEEEE. The CDR3 contains 15 residues. The CDR3 DNA follows: TGTGCCAGCAGCTCCTCTAGCGGGAAGACCTACGAGCAGTACTTC. Protein sequence: CASSSSSGKTYEQYF.

V gene TRBV5-1 combines with J gene TRBJ2-3; 8 nucleotides align to TRBD2. CDR3 length: 15 amino acids. The V gene's germline CDR1 is SGHRS and CDR2 YFSETQ. The trim removed 1 base at V and 2 bases at J, leaving 3 bases unmatched. CDR3 in DNA: TGCGCCAGCAGCTTGTCACTAGCGGTCACAGATACGCAGTATTTT. It codes for CASSLSLAVTDTQYF.

This chain uses TRBV15 with TRBJ1-3, with D possibly TRBD1 on 5 matching bases. Trimming removed 5 bases at V and 0 bases at J, with 11 bases between. Germline-derived CDR1 and CDR2 are LNHNV and YYDKDF (reference sequence). This CDR3 spans 15 amino acids. The CDR3 DNA sequence: TGTGCCACCAGCCGCAGGGCCTACTCTGGAAACACCATATATTTT. This sequence encodes CATSRRAYSGNTIYF.

This rearrangement joins TRBV5-8 to TRBJ2-7; 7 bases are a match to TRBD1. V dropped 2 bases and J dropped 1; count of bases not matched to a gene: 3. Germline CDR1 is SGHTS and CDR2 is YDEGEE. This CDR3 is 14 amino acids long. The CDR3 DNA follows: TGTGCCAGCAGCTTAGGGGGCCGATCCTACGAGCAGTACTTC. Its protein is CASSLGGRSYEQYF.

The chain is built from TRBV6-4 and TRBJ1-6; 9 positions match TRBD1. J gave up 10 bases and V 0 bases, and 25 bases lay outside the gene matches. The CDR3 length is 22 residues. Germline V gene lookup returns CDR1 MRHNA and CDR2 SNTAGT. CDR3 sequence (DNA): TGTGCCAGCAGTGACTCGCCGCATCCACCGGGACAGGGTAGAGTTAGGAGGTCACCCCTCCACTTT. Translation: CASSDSPHPPGQGRVRRSPLHF.

This rearrangement joins TRBV19 to TRBJ1-3, with a possible D match to TRBD1 (6 bases). CDR1 is LNHDA, CDR2 SQIVND, per germline (reference sequence). This CDR3 comprises 14 residues. With 4 bases removed from V and 2 bases from J, the gap between germline ends came to 9 bases. The CDR3 sequence: CASSRTAAGNTIYF. CDR3 nucleotides: TGTGCCAGTAGTAGGACAGCCGCTGGAAACACCATATATTTT.

The chain couples TRBV10-1 to TRBJ2-5; unclear D gene. Germline assignment: CDR1 WNHNN and CDR2 SYGVQD (reference sequence). Trimming removed 0 bases from V and 5 bases from J, with 7 bases in between. The CDR3 covers 13 residues. The CDR3 here is CASSESGLETQYF. The CDR3 nucleotides are TGCGCCAGCAGTGAGTCCGGGTTGGAGACCCAGTACTTC.

V usage is TRBV4-1 and J usage is TRBJ2-5; 9 bases fit TRBD2. This CDR3 spans 15 amino acids. The germline V gene encodes CDR1 MGHRA and CDR2 YSYEKL. V dropped 4 bases and J dropped 5; count of bases not matched to a gene: 8. The CDR3 DNA is TGCGCCAGCAGCCTCTCTAGCGGGGCAACCGAGACCCAGTACTTC. Translating it yields CASSLSSGATETQYF.

The genes are TRBV4-1 and TRBJ2-5; D ambiguous. The germline gives CDR1 MGHRA, CDR2 YSYEKL. The CDR3 extends over 14 amino acids. V gave up 0 bases and J gave up 5 bases, with 10 bases separating them. CDR3 in amino acids: CASSQDRIRETQYF. The DNA for the CDR3 is TGCGCCAGCAGCCAAGATCGAATCAGGGAGACCCAGTACTTC.

V gene TRBV7-9 combines with J gene TRBJ2-3; TRBD1 might be the D (6 bases). V lost 3 bases and J 6 bases, leaving 10 bases between the germline ends. This CDR3 has 13 residues. Germline values: CDR1 SEHNR, CDR2 FQNEAQ (reference sequence). The CDR3 here is CASSFTGTDTQYF. The CDR3 DNA sequence: TGTGCCAGCAGCTTTACAGGGACGGATACGCAGTATTTT.

This chain uses TRBV30 with TRBJ2-5; 7 bases fit TRBD2. The J call may be wrong; the DNA end is better matched by TRBJ2-7. This CDR3 contains 15 residues. Germline CDR1 is GTSNPN and CDR2 is SVGIG (reference sequence). The CDR3 bases are TGTGCCTGGAGTGGGCGCGGGAGCCTATCCTACGAGCAGTACTTC. Amino acids: CAWSGRGSLSYEQYF.

This clone has only one observation. The chain uses TRBV5-6 and TRBJ1-1, with D hard to call. This CDR3 region has 15 residues. Trimming took off 1 base at V and 4 bases at J, with 14 bases between the two ends. Per the germline V gene, CDR1 is SGHDT and CDR2 is YYEEEE. CDR3 sequence (DNA): TGTGCCAGCAGCTTGTCACCCGGCAGGCCCACTGAAGCTTTCTTT. Translating it yields CASSLSPGRPTEAFF.

This chain uses TRBV4-1 with TRBJ1-2, with a weak D call TRBD1 (5 bases). The V end lost 2 bases, the J end lost 13 bases, and 29 bases lay between the germline ends. The CDR3 is 17 residues long. Germline CDR1 is MGHRA and CDR2 is YSYEKL. The CDR3 DNA reads as TGCGCCAGCAGCCAACGGCGAGACCCGGGACTCCCTTTCCCTTGCACCTTC. Its translation: CASSQRRDPGLPFPCTF.

This chain joins TRBV5-1 and TRBJ2-2; weak D call: TRBD2 (5 bases). From germline, CDR1 is SGHRS and CDR2 YFSETQ. The CDR3 loop spans 14 amino acids. Between the trimmed V and J ends, which lost 1 base and 6 bases, there was a span of 10 bases. CDR3: CASSLIEGPGELFF. CDR3 nucleotide sequence: TGCGCCAGCAGCTTGATAGAGGGCCCCGGGGAGCTGTTTTTT.

The chain couples TRBV7-2 to TRBJ1-2; D is perhaps TRBD1 (6 bases). Trimming stripped 7 bases from V and 1 base from J, with 16 bases between. Germline loops: CDR1 SGHTA, CDR2 FQGNSA. The length of the CDR3 is 15 residues. The CDR3 DNA follows: TGTGCCAGCAACCCGCCGGACAGTATTAACTATGGCTACACCTTC. It encodes CASNPPDSINYGYTF.

This chain uses TRBV9 with TRBJ1-4, with 7 bases aligning to TRBD1. This CDR3 has 15 residues. Losses at the gene ends were 3 bases for V and 8 bases for J; bases not matched to a gene: 10. Germline values: CDR1 SGDLS, CDR2 YYNGEE. The CDR3 coding sequence is TGTGCCAGCAGCGAGGGGGCTGGATACGAGGAAAAACTGTTTTTT. Its protein product is CASSEGAGYEEKLFF. Supplemented by reference TRBV9 and TRBJ1-4, the full variable domain reads DSGVTQTPKHLITATGQRVTLRCSPRSGDLSVYWYQQSLDQGLQFLIQYYNGEERAKGNILERFSAQQFPDLHSELNLSSLELGDSALYFCASSEGAGYEEKLFFGSGTQLSVL.

The rearrangement uses TRBV6-5 and TRBJ1-1; TRBD1 might be the D (5 bases). The V and J ends lost 6 bases and 5 bases respectively, with 13 bases between them. Germline CDR1 and CDR2: MNHEY and SVGAGI. The CDR3 loop spans 13 amino acids. The CDR3 DNA reads TGTGCCAGCAGCCGCCCGGGGGGGACTGAAGCTTTCTTT. Translated: CASSRPGGTEAFF.